The 4 T cell receptor beta chains presented below share a single source sample, sequenced in a study of Ad26.COV2.S vaccination and SARS-CoV-2 variants. Treatment noted: around 19 received Ad26.COV2.S at low or high dose, single or two shots; about 5 received placebo; per-sample allocation not given. Collection of samples fell on day 63 after the first vaccine or placebo injection. The data were produced by immunoSEQ multiplex PCR, yet TCRdb's version contains in-frame clones alone and is incomplete. Counted here are roughly 700,000 clones, around 89% occurring once; the ten biggest clones make up around 1.4%. The specimen comprised peripheral blood, sampled in a trial of Ad26.COV2.S vaccine versus placebo. Source of these receptors: a person between 18 and 65 years old who received the Ad26.COV2.S COVID-19 vaccine or a placebo.

The chain links TRBV5-1 to TRBJ2-7; a weak D match, TRBD2 (7 bases). The germline V gene has CDR1 SGHRS and CDR2 YFSETQ. V was cut by 4 bases and J by 9 bases, with 14 bases left in between. The CDR3 covers 12 residues. CDR3: CASSPGGPRQYF. The CDR3 DNA sequence: TGCGCCAGCAGCCCGGGGGGCCCGCGGCAGTACTTC.

CDR3 in amino acids: CASSEYRTSVGETQYF. CDR3 nucleotides: TGTGCCAGCAGTGAATATCGGACTAGCGTCGGTGAGACCCAGTACTTC. The chain recombines TRBV25-1 with TRBJ2-5; TRBD2 aligns across 9 bases. After removal of 0 bases from V and 5 bases from J, the junction contained 7 bases not matched to a gene. Germline V CDR1 and CDR2: MGHDK, SYGVNS. The CDR3 runs to 16 residues.

V and J are TRBV30 and TRBJ1-3; no reliable D call. V was trimmed by 3 bases and J by 0 bases, leaving 12 bases between them. The CDR3 covers 15 residues. Germline loops: CDR1 GTSNPN, CDR2 SVGIG (reference sequence). Here the CDR3 DNA reads TGTGCCTGGAGCGGACCCCCGCGCTCTGGAAACACCATATATTTT. This translates into CAWSGPPRSGNTIYF.

The V gene is TRBV5-5, the J gene TRBJ2-2, with 7 bases lining up with TRBD2. Germline V gene sequence: CDR1 SGHKS, CDR2 YYEKEE (reference sequence). Trimming removed 0 bases from V and 3 bases from J; junction bases left unmatched: 5. The CDR3 loop spans 16 amino acids. The CDR3 region has the DNA TGTGCCAGCAGCTTGGCGGGGGGAGGGTACACCGGGGAGCTGTTTTTT. Protein product: CASSLAGGGYTGELFF.